The clone carrying this T cell receptor beta chain was observed a few times. Its antigen is currently unknown. The data derive from a study of cytomegalovirus exposure and HLA in healthy donors. Study-level points and caveats: A missense DCLRE1C variant was associated with V- and J-gene trimming of TCR beta chains in a later analysis, and an independent cohort replicated the association.

The CDR3 loop spans 14 amino acids. Germline CDR1 MGHRA, CDR2 YSYEKL. V gave up 1 base and J gave up 3 bases, with 10 bases separating them. Use of 60 Vbeta and 13 Jbeta primers characterized the PCR. Using immunoSEQ multiplex PCR, the repertoire was profiled, and TCRdb retains in-frame clones only, with some absent. The table records around 170,000 clones, approximately 78% of them present only once. The genes are TRBV4-1 and TRBJ2-7, with D perhaps matching TRBD2 (5 bases). This TCR derives from a woman between 18 and 29 years old in good health and CMV-seronegative. The material sequenced was PBMCs. DNA for the CDR3: TGCGCCAGCAGCCAAGGGACTCCTCACTACGAGCAGTACTTC. Amino acids: CASSQGTPHYEQYF.